This TCR beta chain was profiled in a study of T cell repertoires in cytomegalovirus infection. The wider study: Matching HLA type and CMV infection were both indicated by public TCR beta signatures. Broader study findings: HLA-C-restricted CMV-specific TCR beta clonotypes were dominant in the ex vivo response.

A note on this clonotype: Antigen specificity is unknown.

V was trimmed by 9 bases and J by 5 bases, leaving 6 bases between them. This CDR3 is built from 10 residues. Germline lookup yields CDR1 MNHEY and CDR2 SMNVEV (reference sequence). Each CDR3 protein is one row after TCRdb ran MiXCR on the reads. The data contain hundreds of thousands of distinct CDR3 sequences, approximately 31% of them singletons. This specimen was cultured CD8+ T cells from PBMCs, taken from culture after CMV antigen stimulation. This TCR was recovered from a human donor in good health (CMV status not recorded). Some clones in this sample may be carry-over from other donors' samples. The chain couples TRBV27 to TRBJ2-3; D is uncertain. The CDR3: CASFGDTQYF. CDR3 nucleotides: TGTGCCAGTTTCGGAGATACGCAGTATTTT.